The 19 T cell receptor beta chains below were found in one sample sequenced in a study of T-cell reconstitution after alpha-beta-depleted transplantation in children. Unique molecular identifiers were incorporated during preparation of the TCRbeta library. TCRdb re-derived calls from the PCR reads in MiXCR, one entry per CDR3 protein. This table has around 140,000 distinct CDR3 sequences, 8.5% to 10% appearing once. Sequenced here: PBMCs, mostly from graft donor cells, sampled 180 days after TCRalphabeta/CD19-depleted stem cell transplant. The receptors were sampled from a female patient under 10 years old who had a stem cell transplant for congenital amegakaryocytic thrombocytopenia, so the T cells may come from the graft donor.

Notes on this clonotype: The germline gene is not matched at one end of the junction; a read error may be the cause. The CDR3 spells CASSPTGAKNSQYF. The CDR3 DNA is TGTGCCAGCAGCCCTACAGGGGCCAAAAACAGTCAGTACTTC. The chain couples TRBV6-2 or TRBV6-3 to TRBJ2-4, with TRBD1 matching 7 bases. The CDR3 loop spans 14 amino acids. Looked up from germline, CDR1 is MNHEY and CDR2 is SVGEGT.

In its sample, this clonotype was seen a few times. This chain joins TRBV4-1 and TRBJ2-2; 10 nucleotides match TRBD2. CDR1 and CDR2 (germline): MGHRA, YSYEKL. The CDR3 length is 18 residues. V trimming: 1 base; J trimming: 5 bases; junction bases outside the gene matches: 10. This chain's CDR3 is CASSQVPLAGGPTGELFF. CDR3 coding DNA: TGCGCCAGCAGCCAAGTCCCTTTAGCGGGGGGACCTACCGGGGAGCTGTTTTTT.

This clonotype was detected ten times or more. The chain recombines TRBV21-1 with TRBJ2-7; the DNA was not used to check the table's D call, TRBD2. TRBV21-1 represents a pseudogene. CDR3 length equals 17 residues. The CDR3 loop reads CASSPRIRRASGSEQYF. In DNA form, the CDR3 reads TGTGCCAGCAGCCCCAGGATCCGGCGTGCTAGCGGGTCTGAGCAGTACTTC.

This clonotype has ten or more counts. This chain uses TRBV4-1 with TRBJ1-1, with a weak D call TRBD1 (5 bases). The CDR3 has 14 residues. CDR1 MGHRA and CDR2 YSYEKL come from the germline V gene. V gave up 8 bases and J gave up 5 bases, with 18 bases separating them. The CDR3 is CASGPGLLGTEAFF. The CDR3, as DNA: TGCGCCAGCGGGCCAGGGCTACTAGGGACTGAAGCTTTCTTT.

This clonotype was seen repeatedly, ten times or more. This chain connects TRBV6-2 or TRBV6-3 to TRBJ2-7; 7 nucleotides line up with TRBD2. The germline V gene has CDR1 MNHEY and CDR2 SVGEGT. The CDR3 runs 15 residues. J lost 3 bases, V lost 2 bases, and 7 bases had no gene match. DNA for the CDR3: TGTGCCAGCAGTTACCCCGCGGCGGGGGACTACGAGCAGTACTTC. It codes for CASSYPAAGDYEQYF.

This clonotype has ten or more counts. The chain uses TRBV27 and TRBJ2-7; D gene unclear. CDR3 length: 13 residues. The ends were cut back, 2 bases at V and 3 bases at J, with 8 bases in the middle. The germline CDR1 and CDR2 sequences are MNHEY and SMNVEV (reference sequence). The CDR3, as DNA: TGTGCCAGCAGTTTAGACAATGGCTACGAGCAGTACTTC. It is translated as CASSLDNGYEQYF.

V usage is TRBV28 and J usage is TRBJ1-6; D is unclear. CDR3 size: 15 residues. Germline V gives CDR1 MDHEN, CDR2 SYDVKM. Trimming took 10 bases from V and 2 from J, leaving 15 bases between them. CDR3 in amino acids: CATTSPFPYNSPLHF. The DNA of the CDR3 is TGTGCCACCACCTCTCCCTTCCCCTATAATTCACCCCTCCACTTT.

This clonotype has ten or more counts. The V and J genes are TRBV20-1 and TRBJ1-5; 8 bases fit TRBD1. CDR1 and CDR2 (germline): DFQATT, SNEGSKA (reference sequence). The CDR3 consists of 14 residues. With V trimmed by 1 base and J by 4 bases, 3 bases remained unmatched. The DNA for the CDR3 is TGCAGTGCTAGAGGGGGACAGGTTAATCAGCCCCAGCATTTT. This translates into CSARGGQVNQPQHF.

The chain has TRBV3-1 and TRBJ2-5; D remains ambiguous. The CDR3 totals 11 residues. CDR1 is LGHDT, CDR2 YNNKEL, per germline (reference sequence). Trimming left V 4 bases short and J 7 bases short, with 7 bases between. The CDR3 here is CASSRPGTQYF. CDR3 in DNA: TGTGCCAGCAGCCGGCCCGGGACCCAGTACTTC.

The chain recombines TRBV6-2 or TRBV6-3 with TRBJ1-2; D is undetermined. The CDR3 runs 12 residues. Looked up from germline, CDR1 is MNHEY and CDR2 is SVGEGT. The V and J ends lost 5 bases and 3 bases respectively, with 7 bases between them. CDR3 region: CASSPSYYGYTF. The CDR3 DNA sequence: TGTGCCAGCAGTCCTTCTTACTATGGCTACACCTTC.

This clonotype was seen ten or more times. V gene TRBV20-1 combines with J gene TRBJ1-1, with D possibly matching TRBD1 (6 bases). Trimming left V 6 bases short and J 1 base short, with 9 bases between. Germline assignment: CDR1 DFQATT and CDR2 SNEGSKA (reference sequence). The CDR3 sequence is 12 residues long. The CDR3 reads CSAVRGNTEAFF. CDR3 bases: TGCAGTGCCGTCAGGGGGAACACTGAAGCTTTCTTT.

J is TRBJ2-5 and V is TRBV11-3; D remains ambiguous. V gave up 2 bases and J gave up 0 bases, with 13 bases separating them. CDR1 is SGHNT, CDR2 YENEEA, per germline. The CDR3 spans 16 residues. The CDR3 sequence: CASSLTWERHQETQYF. CDR3 sequence (DNA): TGTGCCAGCAGCTTAACCTGGGAACGGCACCAAGAGACCCAGTACTTC.

Comment on this clonotype: The junction shows a germline mismatch at one end, possibly a read error. The rearrangement links TRBV2 to TRBJ2-7; D is uncertain. Germline CDR1 SNHLY, CDR2 FYNNEI. This CDR3 has 13 amino acids. CDR3 DNA: TGTGCCAGCAGTGATTTTCTAGTTTACGACCAGTACTTC. Translation gives CASSDFLVYDQYF. Drawing the rest from reference TRBV2 and TRBJ2-7, the complete variable domain is EPEVTQTPSHQVTQMGQEVILRCVPISNHLYFYWYRQILGQKVEFLVSFYNNEISEKSEIFDDQFSVERPDGSNFTLKIRSTKLEDSAMYFCASSDFLVYDQYFGPGTRLTVT.

The rearrangement uses TRBV10-3 and TRBJ1-3; D is unclear. The CDR3 sequence is 16 residues long. V was cut by 2 bases and J by 2 bases, with 13 bases left in between. CDR1 and CDR2 (germline): ENHRY, SYGVKD. The CDR3 sequence is CAISETDPTAGNTIYF. DNA for the CDR3: TGTGCCATCAGTGAGACCGACCCTACGGCTGGAAACACCATATATTTT.

This clonotype was observed many times. This chain joins TRBV20-1 and TRBJ2-1; D is ambiguous. The CDR3 totals 15 residues. Trimming pared 0 bases from V and 7 bases from J, leaving 16 bases between. Germline V lookup: CDR1 DFQATT, CDR2 SNEGSKA (reference sequence). DNA of the CDR3: TGCAGTGCTAGAGACTCCAGGCGGTTGACGAATGAGCAGTTCTTC. This translates into CSARDSRRLTNEQFF.

This clonotype was counted between two and nine times. The chain couples TRBV12-3 or TRBV12-4 to TRBJ1-3, with unresolved D. With 6 bases removed from V and 0 bases from J, the gap between germline ends came to 9 bases. The CDR3 consists of 14 residues. The CDR3 spells CASSLQISGNTIYF. For the CDR3, the DNA is TGTGCCAGCAGCCTGCAGATCTCTGGAAACACCATATATTTT.

This clonotype was observed many times. V is TRBV29-1 and J is TRBJ1-1, with D possibly matching TRBD1 (6 bases). CDR1 and CDR2 (germline): SQVTM, ANQGSEA. The CDR3 length is 13 residues. V shed 6 bases and J shed 1 base, with 12 bases lying between them. CDR3 nucleotide sequence: TGCAGCGTCGCAAAGGGACAGAACACTGAAGCTTTCTTT. Its protein product is CSVAKGQNTEAFF.

This clonotype has at least ten counts. The chain carries TRBV10-3 and TRBJ2-7; 7 bases are a match to TRBD1. This CDR3 is 14 amino acids long. CDR1 is ENHRY and CDR2 is SYGVKD in the germline V gene. Trimming took 8 bases from V and 0 from J; bases not matched to a gene: 7. The CDR3 region is CAIGRDSSSYEQYF. The CDR3 nucleotides are TGTGCCATCGGCCGGGACAGCAGCTCCTACGAGCAGTACTTC.

The genes are TRBV12-3 or TRBV12-4 and TRBJ2-1, with 8 bases fitting TRBD2. V lost 5 bases to trimming and J lost 2 bases; unmatched junction nucleotides: 5. The CDR3 is 15 residues long. The DNA of the CDR3 is TGTGCCAGCAGTATTAGCGGGAAGACCTACAATGAGCAGTTCTTC. Encoded protein: CASSISGKTYNEQFF.